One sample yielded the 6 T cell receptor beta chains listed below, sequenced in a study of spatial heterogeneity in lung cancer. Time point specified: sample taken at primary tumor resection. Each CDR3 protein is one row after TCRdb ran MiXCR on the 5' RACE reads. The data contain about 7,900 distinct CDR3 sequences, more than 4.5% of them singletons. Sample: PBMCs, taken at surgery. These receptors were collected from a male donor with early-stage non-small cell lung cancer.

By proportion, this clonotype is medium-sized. The CDR3 protein is CSVSLTGALETQYF. The CDR3 coding sequence is TGCAGCGTTTCCTTGACAGGGGCATTGGAGACCCAGTACTTC. The chain has TRBV29-1 and TRBJ2-5; 8 nucleotides line up with TRBD1. The germline V gene has CDR1 SQVTM and CDR2 ANQGSEA. V lost 5 bases and J lost 5; bases outside the gene matches: 10. The CDR3 length is 14 residues.

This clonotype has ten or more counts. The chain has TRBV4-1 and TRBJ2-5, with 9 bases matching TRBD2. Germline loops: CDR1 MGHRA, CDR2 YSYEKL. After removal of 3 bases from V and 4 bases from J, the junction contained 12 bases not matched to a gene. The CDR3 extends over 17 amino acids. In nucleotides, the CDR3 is TGCGCCAGCAGCCACACCCTTGGGCGGGGGGGCAGAGAGACCCAGTACTTC. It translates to CASSHTLGRGGRETQYF.

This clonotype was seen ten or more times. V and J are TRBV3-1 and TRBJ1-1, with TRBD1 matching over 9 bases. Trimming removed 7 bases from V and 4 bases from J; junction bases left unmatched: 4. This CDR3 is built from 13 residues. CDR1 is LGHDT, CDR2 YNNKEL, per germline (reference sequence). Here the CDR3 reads CASIRQGVTEAFF. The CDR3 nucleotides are TGTGCCAGCATCCGACAGGGGGTCACTGAAGCTTTCTTT.

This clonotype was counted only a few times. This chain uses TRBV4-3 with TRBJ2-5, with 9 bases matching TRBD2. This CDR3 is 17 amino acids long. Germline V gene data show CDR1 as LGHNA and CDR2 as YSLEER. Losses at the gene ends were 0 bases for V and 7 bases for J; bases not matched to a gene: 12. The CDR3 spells CASSQDMRGGFRGTQYF. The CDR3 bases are TGCGCCAGCAGCCAAGATATGCGGGGGGGATTTCGAGGGACCCAGTACTTC.

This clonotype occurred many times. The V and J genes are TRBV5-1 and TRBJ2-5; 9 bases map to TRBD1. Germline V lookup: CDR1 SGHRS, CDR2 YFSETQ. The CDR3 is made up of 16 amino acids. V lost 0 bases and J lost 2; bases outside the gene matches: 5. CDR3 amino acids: CASSLEIGTGQETQYF. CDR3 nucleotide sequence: TGCGCCAGCAGCTTGGAAATCGGGACAGGGCAAGAGACCCAGTACTTC.

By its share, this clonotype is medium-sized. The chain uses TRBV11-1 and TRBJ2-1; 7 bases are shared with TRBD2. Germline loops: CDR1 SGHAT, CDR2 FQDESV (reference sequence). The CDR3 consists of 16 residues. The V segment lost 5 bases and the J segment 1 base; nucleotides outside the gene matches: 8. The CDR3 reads CASSHKGGGSYNEQFF. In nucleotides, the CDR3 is TGTGCCAGCAGCCACAAGGGCGGGGGTTCCTACAATGAGCAGTTCTTC. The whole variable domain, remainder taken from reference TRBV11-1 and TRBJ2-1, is EAEVAQSPRYKITEKSQAVAFWCDPISGHATLYWYRQILGQGPELLVQFQDESVVDDSQLPKDRFSAERLKGVDSTLKIQPAELGDSAMYLCASSHKGGGSYNEQFFGPGTRLTVL.